This is a list of T cell receptor beta chains from one sample in a study of T cells in Graves' hyperthyroidism and ophthalmopathy. MiXCR, applied by TCRdb to the multiplex PCR reads, yields one record per CDR3 protein. The table has hundreds of thousands of distinct CDR3 sequences, roughly 20% seen once; the top ten hold roughly 60%. The sample consisted of blood. These receptors were obtained from a man aged 25-45 years with Graves' ophthalmopathy. Each CDR3 is given with its conserved first and last residue. D genes are given only for firm matches. Clone size is shown for a subset of rows, as once, few, many or a class of expanded clone.

d_call: -
clone_size: once
j_call: TRBJ2-1
v_call: TRBV28
cdr3_nt: TGTGCCAGCAGTTTAGTTGACGGGAACAATGAGCAGTTCTTC
cdr3_aa: CASSLVDGNNEQFF

d_call: TRBD1
clone_size: -
j_call: TRBJ2-7
v_call: TRBV19
cdr3_nt: TGTGCCAGTAGTCCCGGGACAGGGATGGAGTTGAGAGAGCAGTACTTC
cdr3_aa: CASSPGTGMELREQYF

d_call: TRBD2
clone_size: few
j_call: TRBJ2-2
v_call: TRBV9
cdr3_nt: TGTGCCAGCAGCCTAGCGGGAGGGCCCGCCGGGGAGCTGTTTTTT
cdr3_aa: CASSLAGGPAGELFF

d_call: -
clone_size: many
j_call: TRBJ2-1
v_call: TRBV7-8
cdr3_nt: TGTGCCAGCAGCTTAGGTGGGAGCAACAATGAGCAGTTCTTC
cdr3_aa: CASSLGGSNNEQFF

d_call: TRBD2
clone_size: many
j_call: TRBJ2-7
v_call: TRBV29-1
cdr3_nt: TGCAGCGTTGAAGTATCTAGCGGGAGTTACGAGCAGTACTTC
cdr3_aa: CSVEVSSGSYEQYF

d_call: -
clone_size: -
j_call: TRBJ2-3
v_call: TRBV9
cdr3_nt: TGTGCCAGCAGCGCCCGGGGCACCTTCACAGATACGCAGTATTTT
cdr3_aa: CASSARGTFTDTQYF

d_call: -
clone_size: -
j_call: TRBJ2-1
v_call: TRBV24-1
cdr3_nt: TGTGCCACCAGTAATCGCGGGGCCTACAATGAGCAGTTCTTC
cdr3_aa: CATSNRGAYNEQFF

d_call: TRBD2
clone_size: many
j_call: TRBJ2-3
v_call: TRBV20-1
cdr3_nt: TGCAGTGCCCCCGATAGAAGACTAGCGGGCACAGATACGCAGTATTTT
cdr3_aa: CSAPDRRLAGTDTQYF

d_call: -
clone_size: -
j_call: TRBJ2-4
v_call: TRBV5-8
cdr3_nt: TGTGCCAGCAGCTTGGCCGGACCGCTACAGTACTTC
cdr3_aa: CASSLAGPLQYF

d_call: TRBD2
clone_size: -
j_call: TRBJ2-1
v_call: TRBV6-9
cdr3_nt: TGTGCCAGCAGTTACACGGGACTAGCGGATCCCTACAATGAGCAGTTCTTC
cdr3_aa: CASSYTGLADPYNEQFF

d_call: -
clone_size: many
j_call: TRBJ2-1
v_call: TRBV7-9
cdr3_nt: TGTGCCAGCAGCCCCTGGGCGGATGAGCAGTTCTTC
cdr3_aa: CASSPWADEQFF

d_call: TRBD2
clone_size: -
j_call: TRBJ2-4
v_call: TRBV12-3/TRBV12-4
cdr3_nt: TGTGCCAGCAGTCCCGGGACTAGCGGGAAAAACATTCAGTACTTC
cdr3_aa: CASSPGTSGKNIQYF